What follows describes a single T cell receptor (beta chain). In its sample, this clonotype was seen a few times. The antigen this receptor binds is unknown. No qualities accompany the bases; no much larger clone lies one base away. The data derive from a study (dated by TCRdb to about 2016). CDR3 length: 16 amino acids, cysteine to phenylalanine. Solely the CDR3 DNA is kept, with 48 bases framed from the first base. Trimming removed 6 bases from V and 0 bases from J, leaving 15 bases between the germline ends. CDR1 and CDR2 were assigned from the germline V gene as MNHNS and SASEGT. Libraries were made using RT-PCR. The data were produced on an Illumina MiSeq. TCRdb reprocessed the public reads (quality trimming at Q25 with fastp, clone calling with MiXCR) and kept in-frame beta chains. Identical CDR3 proteins give one entry, which carries the most common genes and DNA. The sample profile shows about 680,000 distinct CDR3 sequences; 12% to 15% of them were found once. 3.6% of the sample belongs to the ten largest clones.

The receptor chain draws on TRBV6-1 and TRBJ1-3, and the D gene may be TRBD1, 5 bases matching. The TCR comes from a female donor in good health, serving as a healthy control. Material for sequencing was memory CD4+ T cells from blood. The DNA is TGTGCCAGCAGACCTCCGGCAGGGACCTCTGGAAACACCATATATTTT. This codes for CASRPPAGTSGNTIYF.